Detailed here is one T cell receptor beta chain. Its antigen is undetermined. Blood collection times were about day -28 and days 30, 100, 180 posttransplant. Some clones are missing from TCRdb's copy, which holds only in-frame ones; the method was immunoSEQ multiplex PCR. The data show approximately 7,000 clones, around nine tenths seen once. The data are from a study of T cell clonotyping in hematopoietic cell transplantation. The study, taken as a whole, reports: Recipient TCR diversity dropped after transplant; expanded clonotypes rose from day 30 to 180.

From germline, CDR1 is SEHNR and CDR2 FQNEAQ (reference sequence). The CDR3 length is 16 residues. V was clipped by 1 base and J by 5 bases; unmatched bases: 7. The sequence was obtained from a female patient aged 50-60 years who had an allogeneic stem cell transplant from an unrelated donor, so the T cells may come from the graft donor. Some clones in this sample may be carry-over from other donors' samples. The chain recombines TRBV7-9 with TRBJ2-5, with 10 bases aligning to TRBD1. This specimen consisted of PBMCs, obtained 30 days after allogeneic stem cell transplant. In DNA, the CDR3 is TGTGCCAGCAGCTTAGGGGACAGGGGACTAAGGGAGACCCAGTACTTC. Translating gives CASSLGDRGLRETQYF.